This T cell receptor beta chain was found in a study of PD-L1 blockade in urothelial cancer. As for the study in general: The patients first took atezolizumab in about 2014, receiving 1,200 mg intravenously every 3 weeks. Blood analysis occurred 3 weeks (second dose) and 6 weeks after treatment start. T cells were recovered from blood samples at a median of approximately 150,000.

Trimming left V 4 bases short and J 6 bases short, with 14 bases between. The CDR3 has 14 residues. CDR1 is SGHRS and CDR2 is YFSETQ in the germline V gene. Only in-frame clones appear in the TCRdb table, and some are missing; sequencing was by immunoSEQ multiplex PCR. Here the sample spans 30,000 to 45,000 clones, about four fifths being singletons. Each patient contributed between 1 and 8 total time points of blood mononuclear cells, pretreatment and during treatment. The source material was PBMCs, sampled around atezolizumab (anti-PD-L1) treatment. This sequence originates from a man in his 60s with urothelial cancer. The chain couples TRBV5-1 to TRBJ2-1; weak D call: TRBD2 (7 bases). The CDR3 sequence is CASSGRGGLNEQFF. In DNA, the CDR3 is TGCGCCAGCAGCGGTAGGGGGGGGCTCAATGAGCAGTTCTTC.